These 6 T cell receptor beta chains were sequenced from one sample in a study of T cell changes during pregnancy in multiple sclerosis. The repertoire was sequenced with immunoSEQ multiplex PCR; TCRdb's copy has only in-frame clones and lacks some. Among approximately 100,000 clones, about 90% were seen once, and the ten largest hold over 3%. Source: peripheral blood, taken in the second trimester of pregnancy. The receptors were sampled from a female donor with multiple sclerosis, enrolled in a pregnancy study.

The chain couples TRBV5-1 to TRBJ2-3, with 14 positions matching TRBD2. Germline V gene sequence: CDR1 SGHRS, CDR2 YFSETQ. With 4 bases clipped from V and 6 bases from J, the junction kept 10 bases outside the gene matches. The CDR3 length is 17 residues. For the CDR3, the DNA is TGCGCCAGCAGCAACCGACTAGCGGGAGGGCCAGGGGATACGCAGTATTTT. As protein: CASSNRLAGGPGDTQYF.

This chain uses TRBV5-1 with TRBJ2-5, with 14 nucleotides matching TRBD2. The trim removed 7 bases at V and 5 bases at J, leaving 16 bases unmatched. The CDR3 consists of 18 residues. Germline CDR1 is SGHRS and CDR2 is YFSETQ. In DNA form, the CDR3 reads TGCGCCAGCGGAGTGGGGCCGACTAGCGGGAGGGCAATTGAGACCCAGTACTTC. Protein: CASGVGPTSGRAIETQYF.

This chain uses TRBV28 with TRBJ2-7, with D uncertain. There are 16 residues in the CDR3. V dropped 5 bases and J dropped 4 bases, with 21 bases sitting between them. Germline CDR1 reads MDHEN; CDR2 reads SYDVKM. The CDR3 spells CASSPLSEWPSYEQYF. CDR3 DNA: TGTGCCAGCAGTCCACTATCGGAGTGGCCCAGTTACGAGCAGTACTTC.

V and J are TRBV13 and TRBJ1-2, with D unclear. CDR1 and CDR2 (germline): PRHDT, FYEKMQ (reference sequence). V gave up 5 bases and J gave up 3 bases, with 16 bases separating them. The CDR3 length is 15 residues. The CDR3 DNA is TGTGCCAGCAGCCCTCGGAACGGAGGAGACTATGGCTACACCTTC. It specifies CASSPRNGGDYGYTF.

The V and J genes are TRBV28 and TRBJ1-2, with TRBD1 identical over 10 bases. J was trimmed by 12 bases and V by 9 bases; bases with no gene match: 10. Germline V gene lookup returns CDR1 MDHEN and CDR2 SYDVKM. The CDR3 is 12 amino acids. The CDR3 sequence: CASSTGTGDNTF. For the CDR3, the DNA is TGTGCCAGTTCAACCGGGACAGGGGACAACACCTTC.

The CDR3 DNA follows: TGTGCCAGCAGTTTATCCGGACTAGCGGGAGAGGGAGATACGCAGTATTTT. Its translation is CASSLSGLAGEGDTQYF. The rearrangement joins TRBV28 to TRBJ2-3; 13 positions match TRBD2. The CDR3 totals 17 residues. V lost 1 base to trimming and J lost 5 bases; unmatched junction nucleotides: 6. Germline values: CDR1 MDHEN, CDR2 SYDVKM.